The clone carrying this T cell receptor beta chain was detected a few times. Antigen specificity is unknown. This record belongs to a study of molecular identifiers for immune sequencing clone quantification. Notes on the study in general: In naive cells, under 1% of molecules belonged to clones above 20 RNA copies, against over 99% in effector cells.

TCRdb re-analysed the PCR reads in MiXCR, keeping a single row per CDR3 protein. The profile shows tens of thousands of distinct CDR3 sequences, 15% to 20% of them singletons. Germline CDR1 is LNHNV and CDR2 is YYDKDF (reference sequence). Between the trimmed V and J ends, which lost 0 bases and 4 bases, there was a span of 13 bases. CDR3 length equals 15 residues. This chain uses TRBV15 with TRBJ2-7; D possibly matches TRBD1 or TRBD2 (5 bases each). This TCR derives from a human donor in good health. Some libraries in this study had Jurkat cell RNA spiked in. Sequencing was done on a sample of naive CD8+ T cells from blood, with Jurkat cell RNA spiked in. Subset reported: FACS-sorted CD8+CD4-CCR7+CD45RA+ naive T cells. CDR3 region: CATSREPPGPYEQYF. CDR3 coding DNA: TGTGCCACCAGCAGAGAGCCCCCGGGGCCTTACGAGCAGTACTTC.